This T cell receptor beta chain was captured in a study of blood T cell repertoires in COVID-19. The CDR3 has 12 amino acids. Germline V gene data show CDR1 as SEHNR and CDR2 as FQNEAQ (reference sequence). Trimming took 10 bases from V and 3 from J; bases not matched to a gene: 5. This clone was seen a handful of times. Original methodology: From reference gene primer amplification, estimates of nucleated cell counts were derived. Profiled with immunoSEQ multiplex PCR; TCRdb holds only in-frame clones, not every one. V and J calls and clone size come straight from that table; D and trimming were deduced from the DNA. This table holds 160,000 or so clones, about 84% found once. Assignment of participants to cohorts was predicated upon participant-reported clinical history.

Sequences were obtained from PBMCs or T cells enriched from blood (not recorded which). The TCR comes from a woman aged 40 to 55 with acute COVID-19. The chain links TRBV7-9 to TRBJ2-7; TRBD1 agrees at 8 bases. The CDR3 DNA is TGTGCCACCGAAGACAGGGGCTACGAGCAGTACTTC. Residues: CATEDRGYEQYF.